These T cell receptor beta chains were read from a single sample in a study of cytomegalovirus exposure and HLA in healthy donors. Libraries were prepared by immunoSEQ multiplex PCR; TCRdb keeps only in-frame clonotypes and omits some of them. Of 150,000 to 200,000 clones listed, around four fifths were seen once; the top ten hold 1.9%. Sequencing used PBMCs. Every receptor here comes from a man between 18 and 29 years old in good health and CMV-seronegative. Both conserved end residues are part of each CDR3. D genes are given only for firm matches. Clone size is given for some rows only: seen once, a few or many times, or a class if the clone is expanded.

TGCGCCAGCAGCTGGACTAGTGGGGCGGAAGAGACCCAGTACTTC CASSWTSGAEETQYF TRBV5-1 15 TRBD2 TRBJ2-5 -
TGTGCCAGCAGTTTAGGGACAGGGGGGGGGAGGATTATGCCCCAGCATTTT CASSLGTGGGRIMPQHF TRBV28 17 TRBD1 TRBJ1-5 -
TGCGCCAGTAGACCGGGACAGGGCTCCTACGAGCAGTACTTC CASRPGQGSYEQYF TRBV4-3 14 TRBD1 TRBJ2-7 -
TGTGCCAGTCGGGGAGGCTCTAACTATGGCTACACCTTC CASRGGSNYGYTF TRBV25-1 13 - TRBJ1-2 medium-sized
TGTGCCAGCAGCTTGTACCTAGCGGCAGATACGCAGTATTTT CASSLYLAADTQYF TRBV7-9 14 TRBD2 TRBJ2-3 -
TGTGCCAGCAGTGGACAGGGCCCCAACTTC CASSGQGPNF TRBV28 10 TRBD1 TRBJ1-2 -
TGCGCCAGCACTCCCGACAGGGGGGGACAGCCCCAGCATTTT CASTPDRGGQPQHF TRBV10-2 14 TRBD1 TRBJ1-5 -
TGCGCCAGCAGCCAAGGTGGACTAGCGGGGTGGTACAATGAGCAGTTCTTC CASSQGGLAGWYNEQFF TRBV4-1 17 TRBD2 TRBJ2-1 -
TGTGCCAGCAGTGCGGGGACTAGCGGGAGAAGAGATACGCAGTATTTT CASSAGTSGRRDTQYF TRBV25-1 16 TRBD2 TRBJ2-3 -
TGTGCCACCAGCAGAGGACAGTCCAGCAATCAGCCCCAGCATTTT CATSRGQSSNQPQHF TRBV15 15 - TRBJ1-5 -
TGCAGCGTTATTGGGACACCGAACACTGAAGCTTTCTTT CSVIGTPNTEAFF TRBV29-1 13 - TRBJ1-1 -
TGTGCCAGCAGCTCTCCGAGGAACACCGGGGAGCTGTTTTTT CASSSPRNTGELFF TRBV11-2 14 - TRBJ2-2 -
TGTGCCAGCAGCCCGTGGACAGGGGGATATGGCTACACCTTC CASSPWTGGYGYTF TRBV7-2 14 TRBD1 TRBJ1-2 -
TGCGCCAGCAGCCCCGGGACTAGCGGCTACGAGCAGTACTTC CASSPGTSGYEQYF TRBV4-1 14 TRBD2 TRBJ2-7 -
TGTGCCAGCAGCCCGAAGGGGGGGGCGCGGTACGAGCAGTACTTC CASSPKGGARYEQYF TRBV7-3 15 - TRBJ2-7 -
TGTGCCAGCAGCGTAGAAGCGGGGGTTACAAATGAGCAGTTCTTC CASSVEAGVTNEQFF TRBV9 15 TRBD2 TRBJ2-1 -
TGCGCCAGCAGCCAAGAAAGGGGGGGCACTGAAGCTTTCTTT CASSQERGGTEAFF TRBV4-1 14 - TRBJ1-1 -
TGTGCCATCAGGGGGGGGACAGGGAACAGCTCATACAATGAGCAGTTCTTC CAIRGGTGNSSYNEQFF TRBV10-3 17 TRBD1 TRBJ2-1 -
TGTGCCAGCAGTTACCGGGACAGGGTCCACGAGCAGTACTTC CASSYRDRVHEQYF TRBV27 14 TRBD1 TRBJ2-7 -
TGTGCCAGCAGTGAAGCCAGGGCTGTAGCCGAGCAGTACTTC CASSEARAVAEQYF TRBV6-1 14 - TRBJ2-7 -
TGTGCCAGCAGCCGGAACACCGGGGAGCTGTTTTTT CASSRNTGELFF TRBV9 12 - TRBJ2-2 -
TGTGCCAGCAGTTTATGGGGCAGGAATTACGAGCAGTACTTC CASSLWGRNYEQYF TRBV28 14 - TRBJ2-7 -
TGTGCCAGCTCACTGAGGGGGCGTACGAACTACGAGCAGTACTTC CASSLRGRTNYEQYF TRBV18 15 TRBD1 TRBJ2-7 once
TGTGCCAGCAGTTTTCGGCTGGGGGCGGCCTACGAGCAGTACTTC CASSFRLGAAYEQYF TRBV28 15 - TRBJ2-7 once
TGTGCCAGCAGTTTTCTAGGCCATAACTATGGCTACACCTTC CASSFLGHNYGYTF TRBV28 14 - TRBJ1-2 -
TGTGCCAGCAGTTTACAACTAGCGGGAGCCACAGATACGCAGTATTTT CASSLQLAGATDTQYF TRBV27 16 TRBD2 TRBJ2-3 -
TGTGCCACCAGCAACCGGGACAGTTCCCTCACAGATACGCAGTATTTT CATSNRDSSLTDTQYF TRBV15 16 TRBD1 TRBJ2-3 -
TGTGCCACCAGCAGAGATCGGCTCGGAGGTGAGCAGTTCTTC CATSRDRLGGEQFF TRBV15 14 - TRBJ2-1 -
TGTGCCATCAGTGAAAGCAGGAACAATCAGCCCCAGCATTTT CAISESRNNQPQHF TRBV10-3 14 - TRBJ1-5 few
TGTGCCAGCAGCTTAGGAAGGGGAGGAATGGTTTATTACGAGCAGTACTTC CASSLGRGGMVYYEQYF TRBV11-2 17 - TRBJ2-7 -
TGTGCCAGCAGGCTAGGGACAGGGGGCGACTATGGCTACACCTTC CASRLGTGGDYGYTF TRBV7-8 15 TRBD1 TRBJ1-2 -
TGTGCCAGCAGCCGTCATCTAGCGGGAGAAGGCACAGATACGCAGTATTTT CASSRHLAGEGTDTQYF TRBV5-5 17 TRBD2 TRBJ2-3 -
TGTGCCAGTGGCGCAGGGGCATATAATTCACCCCTCCACTTT CASGAGAYNSPLHF TRBV19 14 - TRBJ1-6 -
TGTGCCACCTATCCCGGGACTAGCGGGAATGAGCAGTTCTTC CATYPGTSGNEQFF TRBV25-1 14 TRBD2 TRBJ2-1 -
TGTGCCAGCAGTTTCGGACACAGTGCCGGGGAGCTGTTTTTT CASSFGHSAGELFF TRBV28 14 - TRBJ2-2 -
TGTGCCAGCAGTTACGGAGGCCCCCTTGAAGCTTTCTTT CASSYGGPLEAFF TRBV6-5 13 - TRBJ1-1 -
TGTGCCAGCGGCGGGAGAGCTAACTATGGCTACACCTTC CASGGRANYGYTF TRBV2 13 - TRBJ1-2 -
TGTGCCAGCTCCAGCGGGAGGGCACTTGACAATGAGCAGTTCTTC CASSSGRALDNEQFF TRBV7-7 15 TRBD2 TRBJ2-1 -
TGCGCCAGCAGCCCAGCGACAGGGGCAAAGAACTATGGCTACACCTTC CASSPATGAKNYGYTF TRBV5-1 16 TRBD1 TRBJ1-2 -
TGTGCTAGTGGTTTGAGTGCGGGGAACACCGGGGAGCTGTTTTTT CASGLSAGNTGELFF TRBV12-5 15 - TRBJ2-2 -
TGTGCCAGCTCACCGGGACTAGCGGCGTACAATGAGCAGTTCTTC CASSPGLAAYNEQFF TRBV18 15 TRBD2 TRBJ2-1 -
TGTGCCAGCTCACCGACTAGCGGGAGTATGTACGAGCAGTACTTC CASSPTSGSMYEQYF TRBV18 15 TRBD2 TRBJ2-7 -